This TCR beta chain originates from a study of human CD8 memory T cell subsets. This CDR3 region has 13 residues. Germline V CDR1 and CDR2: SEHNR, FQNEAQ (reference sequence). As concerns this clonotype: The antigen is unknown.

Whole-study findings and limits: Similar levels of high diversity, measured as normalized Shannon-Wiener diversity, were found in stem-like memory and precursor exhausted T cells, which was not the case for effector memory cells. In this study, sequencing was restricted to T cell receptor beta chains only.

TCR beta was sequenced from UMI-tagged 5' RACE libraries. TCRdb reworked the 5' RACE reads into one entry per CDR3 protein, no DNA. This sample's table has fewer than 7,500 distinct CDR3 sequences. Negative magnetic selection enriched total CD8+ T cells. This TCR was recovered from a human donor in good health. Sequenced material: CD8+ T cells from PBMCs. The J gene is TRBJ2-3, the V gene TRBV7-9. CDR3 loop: CASSAGRADTQYF. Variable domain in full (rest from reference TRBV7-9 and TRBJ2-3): DTGVSQNPRHKITKRGQNVTFRCDPISEHNRLYWYRQTLGQGPEFLTYFQNEAQLEKSRLLSDRFSAERPKGSFSTLEIQRTEQGDSAMYLCASSAGRADTQYFGPGTRLTVL.